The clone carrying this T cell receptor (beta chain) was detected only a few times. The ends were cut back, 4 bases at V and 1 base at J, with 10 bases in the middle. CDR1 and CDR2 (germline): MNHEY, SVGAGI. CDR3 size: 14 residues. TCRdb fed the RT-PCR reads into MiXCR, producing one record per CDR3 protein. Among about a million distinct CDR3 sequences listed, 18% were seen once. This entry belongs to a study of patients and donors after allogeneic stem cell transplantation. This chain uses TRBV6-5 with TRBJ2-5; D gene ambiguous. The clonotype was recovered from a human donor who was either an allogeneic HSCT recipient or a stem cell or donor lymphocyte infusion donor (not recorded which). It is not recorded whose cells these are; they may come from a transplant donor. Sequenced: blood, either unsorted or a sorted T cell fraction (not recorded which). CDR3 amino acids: CASSSTTRQETQYF. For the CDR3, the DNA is TGTGCCAGCAGTTCGACGACTCGCCAAGAGACCCAGTACTTC.